The next 25 T cell receptor beta chains were all read from a single sample in a study of blood T cell repertoires in COVID-19. This table comes from immunoSEQ multiplex PCR, and its TCRdb copy is limited to in-frame clones, with some not included. The table records some 110,000 clones, about 74% of them present only once. Sequenced sample: peripheral blood. Receptor source: an elderly man with COVID-19, enrolled during active disease.

This clone was detected many times. CDR3 sequence (DNA): TGTGCCAGCAGCTTGACAGGGACCTACGAGCAGTACTTC. Translated: CASSLTGTYEQYF. The chain links TRBV6-2 or TRBV6-3 to TRBJ2-7, with 7 bases matching TRBD1. Germline CDR1 MNHEY, CDR2 SVGEGT. This CDR3 is 13 amino acids long. The junction had 4 bases not matched to a gene; V was cut back by 6 bases and J by 2 bases.

The chain carries TRBV19 and TRBJ1-1; D is undetermined. V lost 2 bases and J lost 11, with 21 bases in between. The CDR3 runs 15 residues. Per the germline V gene, CDR1 is LNHDA and CDR2 is SQIVND (reference sequence). The CDR3 DNA sequence: TGTGCCAGTAGTATAAGTGGAGAGGGAACTTTTCCGGCTTTCTTT. Protein product: CASSISGEGTFPAFF.

This clone was found once. The rearrangement uses TRBV5-1 and TRBJ1-2; 9 nucleotides match TRBD1. CDR1 SGHRS and CDR2 YFSETQ come from the germline V gene. There are 15 residues in the CDR3. With 4 bases clipped from V and 8 bases from J, the junction kept 12 bases outside the gene matches. The CDR3 DNA is TGCGCCAGCAGCCCTACCCCCGGGACAGGGAAAGGCTACACCTTC. Protein sequence: CASSPTPGTGKGYTF. Supplemented by reference TRBV5-1 and TRBJ1-2, the full variable domain reads KAGVTQTPRYLIKTRGQQVTLSCSPISGHRSVSWYQQTPGQGLQFLFEYFSETQRNKGNFPGRFSGRQFSNSRSEMNVSTLELGDSALYLCASSPTPGTGKGYTFGSGTRLTVV.

The sample holds a few counts of this clone. V is TRBV5-1 and J is TRBJ1-2, with 8 positions matching TRBD1. The germline V gene encodes CDR1 SGHRS and CDR2 YFSETQ. Germline trimming cut 4 bases from V and 10 bases from J; bases unmatched to any gene: 15. The CDR3 runs to 15 residues. The DNA of the CDR3 is TGCGCCAGCAGCGACGGGACAGGTCTTGCCTCAACCTACACCTTC. This encodes CASSDGTGLASTYTF.

A single count supports this clone. This sequence joins TRBV15 and TRBJ2-1; D ambiguous. The CDR3 extends over 15 amino acids. CDR1 LNHNV and CDR2 YYDKDF come from the germline V gene (reference sequence). V lost 5 bases to trimming and J lost 4 bases, with 15 bases between them. In DNA, the CDR3 is TGTGCCACCAGCCGAACTTCGACACCTTACAATGAGCAGTTCTTC. Translation gives CATSRTSTPYNEQFF.

This clone turned up a few times. V usage is TRBV7-9 and J usage is TRBJ1-1; the D gene is possibly TRBD1 (6 bases). Trimming stripped 6 bases from V and 3 bases from J, with 11 bases between. CDR3 length: 13 residues. Germline CDR1 is SEHNR and CDR2 is FQNEAQ (reference sequence). In DNA form, the CDR3 reads TGTGCCAGCAGAACACAGGGAGACACTGAAGCTTTCTTT. It specifies CASRTQGDTEAFF.

This chain joins TRBV7-8 and TRBJ2-3; tentative D call: TRBD1 (5 bases). The CDR3 has 16 amino acids. The V end lost 0 bases, the J end lost 2 bases, and 12 bases lay between the germline ends. Germline assignment: CDR1 SGHVS and CDR2 FQNEAQ. CDR3: CASSLALAGFTDTQYF. As DNA, the CDR3 is TGTGCCAGCAGCTTAGCGCTGGCAGGGTTCACAGATACGCAGTATTTT.

The chain recombines TRBV5-1 with TRBJ2-7; maybe TRBD2 (6 bases). Germline loops: CDR1 SGHRS, CDR2 YFSETQ. The CDR3 is 14 amino acids. The V and J ends lost 4 bases and 2 bases respectively, with 13 bases between them. CDR3 coding DNA: TGCGCCAGCAGCCCAAGGACGGGGGCCTACGAGCAGTACTTC. Its protein is CASSPRTGAYEQYF.

The rearrangement links TRBV7-3 to TRBJ2-5; tentative D call: TRBD1 (5 bases). The length of the CDR3 is 16 residues. CDR1 is SGHTA, CDR2 FQGTGA, per germline. The germline V and J ends were trimmed by 1 base and 1 base, with 13 bases remaining between them. The CDR3 region has the DNA TGTGCCAGCAGCTTAAATGGGGCAGGCTTCCAAGAGACCCAGTACTTC. This codes for CASSLNGAGFQETQYF.

The rearrangement joins TRBV7-2 to TRBJ2-7; 7 nucleotides line up with TRBD2. The germline V gene encodes CDR1 SGHTA and CDR2 FQGNSA. The V segment lost 5 bases and the J segment 5 bases; nucleotides outside the gene matches: 12. The CDR3 length is 15 residues. CDR3: CASSPRRGRADEQYF. In DNA form, the CDR3 reads TGTGCCAGCAGCCCGAGACGTGGGAGGGCCGACGAGCAGTACTTC.

The chain has TRBV3-1 (or the pseudogene TRBV3-2) and TRBJ2-3; TRBD1 aligns across 8 bases. Trimming cost V 4 bases and J 3 bases; bases outside gene matches: 3. Germline values: CDR1 LGHDT, CDR2 YNNKEL (reference sequence). The CDR3 is 14 amino acids. The CDR3 DNA sequence: TGTGCCAGCAGCCTCAGGGGGCGAACAGATACGCAGTATTTT. This sequence encodes CASSLRGRTDTQYF.

The chain links TRBV5-6 to TRBJ2-1; D remains unclear. Deletions cut 2 bases from V and 10 bases from J, with 10 bases between. CDR1 is SGHDT and CDR2 is YYEEEE in the germline V gene. The CDR3 consists of 12 residues. The CDR3 sequence: CASSFLQIEQFF. CDR3 coding DNA: TGTGCCAGCAGCTTTCTGCAGATCGAGCAGTTCTTC. Combining the CDR3 with reference TRBV5-6 and TRBJ2-1 gives the whole variable domain DAGVTQSPTHLIKTRGQQVTLRCSPKSGHDTVSWYQQALGQGPQFIFQYYEEEERQRGNFPDRFSGHQFPNYSSELNVNALLLGDSALYLCASSFLQIEQFFGPGTRLTVL.

The V call is TRBV5-5, the J call TRBJ1-1; D is undetermined. The CDR3 contains 15 residues. V lost 0 bases and J lost 4, with 13 bases in between. Germline-derived CDR1 and CDR2 are SGHKS and YYEKEE (reference sequence). CDR3 sequence: CASSLVIFGITEAFF. In nucleotides, the CDR3 is TGTGCCAGCAGCTTGGTCATATTCGGGATCACTGAAGCTTTCTTT.

The genes are TRBV11-3 and TRBJ2-3, with D possibly TRBD1 on 6 matching bases. V lost 4 bases to trimming and J lost 8 bases, with 13 bases between them. This CDR3 comprises 13 residues. The germline CDR1 and CDR2 sequences are SGHNT and YENEEA. The CDR3 is CASSWTALSTQYF. CDR3 DNA sequence: TGTGCCAGCAGCTGGACAGCCCTAAGTACGCAGTATTTT.

This chain uses TRBV24-1 with TRBJ1-2, with 8 nucleotides matching TRBD1. The V gene end was trimmed by 4 bases and the J gene end by 7 bases; junction bases not matched to a gene: 10. Germline CDR1 reads KGHDR; CDR2 reads SFDVKD. The CDR3 length is 15 residues. In DNA, the CDR3 is TGTGCCACCAGTGAATCTAGGACAGGGCTGGCTGGCTACACCTTC. It specifies CATSESRTGLAGYTF.

This clone was counted at least ten times. The rearrangement uses TRBV2 and TRBJ1-2; no definite D call. Germline assignment: CDR1 SNHLY and CDR2 FYNNEI. The V end was cut by 3 bases, the J end by 8 bases, with 10 bases between. The CDR3 has 12 residues. The CDR3 nucleotides are TGTGCCAGCAGTGATCCCGGGAAGGGCTACACCTTC. This encodes CASSDPGKGYTF.

This clone was observed a few times. This sequence joins TRBV5-1 and TRBJ1-2; 8 bases are shared with TRBD1. V lost 0 bases and J lost 4; bases outside the gene matches: 5. This CDR3 has 15 residues. Germline values: CDR1 SGHRS, CDR2 YFSETQ. DNA for the CDR3: TGCGCCAGCAGCTTGGAGGCGACAGGGGTCTATGGCTACACCTTC. This translates into CASSLEATGVYGYTF.

This clone was seen once. V is TRBV6-1 and J is TRBJ1-5; D is uncertain. Trimming took 3 bases from V and 11 from J, leaving 8 bases between them. The germline gives CDR1 MNHNS, CDR2 SASEGT. The CDR3 extends over 11 amino acids. As DNA, the CDR3 is TGTGCCAGCAGTGAGTTCCGGGCCCAGCATTTT. Its translation: CASSEFRAQHF.

This clone appeared a single time. This chain joins TRBV27 and TRBJ2-1, with D unclear. Trimming took 5 bases from V and 0 from J, leaving 14 bases between them. The CDR3 totals 16 residues. The germline V gene encodes CDR1 MNHEY and CDR2 SMNVEV (reference sequence). In DNA form, the CDR3 reads TGTGCCAGCAGTCCCTATGGAGAGAGCTCCTACAATGAGCAGTTCTTC. It yields the protein CASSPYGESSYNEQFF.

This chain links TRBV29-1 with TRBJ2-3, with TRBD2 identical over 8 bases. This CDR3 has 13 residues. The germline CDR1 and CDR2 sequences are SQVTM and ANQGSEA. The V segment lost 6 bases and the J segment 6 bases; nucleotides outside the gene matches: 8. This CDR3 is CSVGGVSPDTQYF. As DNA, the CDR3 is TGCAGCGTCGGGGGGGTGAGTCCTGATACGCAGTATTTT.

The CDR3 bases are TGTGCCAGCAGTTCGGTAGGGGAGGGCAATCAGCCCCAGCATTTT. Amino acid sequence: CASSSVGEGNQPQHF. The V call is TRBV28, the J call TRBJ1-5, with D tentatively TRBD1 (5 bases). This CDR3 region has 15 residues. The germline V gene encodes CDR1 MDHEN and CDR2 SYDVKM. Trimming removed 4 bases from V and 2 bases from J, with 12 bases in between.

The V gene is TRBV5-4, the J gene TRBJ2-1; D perhaps matches TRBD2 (5 bases). The germline V gene has CDR1 SGHNT and CDR2 YYREEE (reference sequence). The ends were cut back, 5 bases at V and 6 bases at J, with 18 bases in the middle. This CDR3 comprises 15 residues. CDR3 in DNA: TGTGCCAGCAGTTTTCCGGGATCTCGTACCAATGAGCAGTTCTTC. This translates into CASSFPGSRTNEQFF. The full variable domain, in which reference TRBV5-4 and TRBJ2-1 provide the parts outside the CDR3, is ETGVTQSPTHLIKTRGQQVTLRCSSQSGHNTVSWYQQALGQGPQFIFQYYREEENGRGNFPPRFSGLQFPNYSSELNVNALELDDSALYLCASSFPGSRTNEQFFGPGTRLTVL.

The CDR3 spells CASSPGQGDTIYF. In nucleotides, the CDR3 is TGTGCCAGCAGCCCCGGACAAGGAGACACCATATATTTT. The V call is TRBV7-3, the J call TRBJ1-3; D possibly corresponds to TRBD1 (5 bases). From germline, CDR1 is SGHTA and CDR2 FQGTGA. The length of the CDR3 is 13 residues. Trimming left V 5 bases short and J 8 bases short, with 13 bases between.

The chain combines TRBV4-2 with TRBJ2-1, with 7 nucleotides matching TRBD1. The trim removed 4 bases at V and 0 bases at J, leaving 6 bases unmatched. Looked up from germline, CDR1 is LGHNA and CDR2 is YNFKEQ. This CDR3 has 16 amino acids. Here the CDR3 DNA reads TGTGCCAGCAGCCGGGACAGAGATAGCTCCTACAATGAGCAGTTCTTC. Residues: CASSRDRDSSYNEQFF.

CDR3 protein: CASSAAGQGRNEQFF. The DNA of the CDR3 is TGTGCCAGCAGCGCGGCCGGACAGGGACGCAATGAGCAGTTCTTC. The chain combines TRBV28 with TRBJ2-1, with 8 bases that match TRBD1. The ends lost 6 bases at V and 6 bases at J; junction bases unmatched: 10. Looked up from germline, CDR1 is MDHEN and CDR2 is SYDVKM. This CDR3 has 15 residues.